Listed here is a single TCR beta chain. What antigen it recognizes has not been identified. No base qualities exist here, and no much larger clone lies one base off it. This sample stems from a study of blood T cells in healthy people across ages (dated by TCRdb to 2015 to 2017). About the investigation overall: In model experiments, template switching captured about one uniquely barcoded TCR beta cDNA molecule for every two T cells. Using deep sequencing normalized with unique cDNA molecular identifiers, the study measured how TCR beta repertoire diversity changes with age. Four age groups were formed from the donors: young (average about 16 years), middle-aged (approximately 40), aged (over 55) and long-lived (approximately 78). To avoid experimental bias, donors of different ages were randomly spread across the sequencing lanes. Using the same blood draw, the study looked at two additional independent replicas of 1 million unique cDNA reads for two donors, one aged 18 to 29 and the other aged 80 or older.

Systemically healthy Caucasian individuals from Russia, roughly 40 in total and aged about 6 to 100 years, were included as donors. Each donor gave about 9.7 milliliters of peripheral blood, drawn into EDTA-treated Vacutainer tubes. Ficoll-Paque density-gradient centrifugation was used to isolate PBMCs, with at least 7 million obtained per sample. Total RNA, at least 6 micrograms per sample, was extracted from PBMCs with Trizol reagent. Naive CD45RAhigh/CD27high T cell percentages were measured by flow cytometry on a PBMC aliquot from every donor. Library preparation was by 5' RACE. Sequencing took place on an Illumina HiSeq 2500. A second about 7 to 11 cycle PCR used a sample-barcoded 5' primer and a J-beta primer mix. A template-switch 5' adaptor carrying 12 random nucleotides introduced a unique molecular identifier onto each TCR beta cDNA molecule. Each sample yielded at least 3 million CDR3-containing paired-end reads. The Mint cDNA synthesis kit, primed by a TRBC-specific oligonucleotide, was used to synthesize first-strand cDNA from all RNA. After uracil-DNA glycosylase treatment, a first 18-cycle PCR used universal primers M1SS and BC2_uni_R on all cDNA. Processing in the source paper ran as follows. Normalization of each sample was performed by random selection of 1 million high-quality reads, each carrying a distinct molecular identifier. Reads with shared molecular identifiers were discarded instead of being binned into consensus sequences. CDR3 identification, clonotype clustering and error correction used MiTCR with a Q25 quality threshold and the strictest error-elimination algorithm. A nonparametric unseen species model with Euler transformation was used to estimate a lower bound on total TCR beta diversity. TCRdb reanalyzed the raw reads on its own, using fastp at Q25 for trimming and MiXCR for clone calling, and kept in-frame beta chains. For every CDR3 protein sequence, its rows merge into one entry that carries the most common genes and DNA. These V and J calls originate from TCRdb's pipeline instead of the authors' own analysis. This sample lists 1.4 million to 1.5 million distinct CDR3 sequences; 42% were detected once. Of the sample, under 8% is held by the ten largest clones.

Overall study outcomes, separate from this receptor: The CMV infection status of donors was not known, potentially confounding age-related changes in expanded clonotypes. The percentage of naive T cells measured by flow cytometry correlated strongly with observed TCR beta diversity. Total diversity estimates from one million sequenced T cells were considered lower bounds and underestimates. Compared with the aged group, the long-lived group had more naive CD4+ T cells, fewer expanded clones and increased TCR diversity, a pattern suggesting age selection. Conclusive comparison of naive and antigen-experienced compartments was prevented by the profiling of bulk unsorted PBMCs. As age increased, observed TCR beta diversity per million T cells dropped in a roughly linear way, and a significant reduction was already evident by age about 36.

Relative to germline, V is missing 4 bases and J is missing 1 base, with 3 bases of the junction outside any gene match. Taken from cysteine to phenylalanine, the CDR3 has 14 residues. Solely the CDR3 DNA is kept, with 42 bases framed from the first base. Per the germline V gene, SQVTM is the CDR1 and ANQGSEA is the CDR2. The V and J segments used are TRBV29-1 and TRBJ1-2, and TRBD1 matches 10 of the central bases. The TCR sequence derives from a woman aged 18-29 years in good health. Sequencing input: blood. The CDR3 region: CSVATGGINYGYTF. The bases read TGCAGCGTTGCGACAGGGGGCATTAACTATGGCTACACCTTC.